These 29 T cell receptor beta chains were all obtained from the same sample, sequenced in a study of spatial heterogeneity in lung cancer. Indicated time point: sample taken at primary tumor resection. Sequencing covered unsorted whole RNA taken from tumor, nontumor lung or frozen PBMC. TCRdb independently ran MiXCR on the 5' RACE reads; one entry per CDR3 protein. The table records around 92,000 distinct CDR3 sequences, approximately 12% of them present only once. Here the sequenced sample was PBMCs, taken at surgery. All receptors come from a male donor with early-stage non-small cell lung cancer.

The gene calls are TRBV29-1 and TRBJ2-3, with D possibly TRBD1 on 6 matching bases. The CDR3 extends over 15 amino acids. CDR1 is SQVTM, CDR2 ANQGSEA, per germline. Trimming left V 6 bases short and J 4 bases short, with 20 bases between. The CDR3 DNA reads TGCAGCGTGAGAGACAGGCGAAGGCGGTCAGATACGCAGTATTTT. This gives the protein CSVRDRRRRSDTQYF.

This clonotype occurred many times. The chain has TRBV5-6 and TRBJ2-1; D remains unclear. Trimming took off 0 bases at V and 7 bases at J, with 17 bases between the two ends. There are 16 residues in the CDR3. CDR1 is SGHDT, CDR2 YYEEEE, per germline. The CDR3 region is CASSLAVYLLLNEQFF. The CDR3 DNA is TGTGCCAGCAGCTTGGCAGTCTACTTGCTGCTTAATGAGCAGTTCTTC.

Regarding this clonotype: Germline and junction disagree at one end, which may indicate a read error. The chain joins TRBV28 to TRBJ1-2; 9 bases line up with TRBD1. The length of the CDR3 is 11 residues. Germline assignment: CDR1 MDHEN and CDR2 SYDVKM. DNA for the CDR3: TGTGCCAGCGGAACCGGACAGGGGCAATTCTTC. This translates into CASGTGQGQFF.

This clonotype was counted ten times or more. This sequence joins TRBV20-1 and TRBJ2-1; TRBD2 agrees at 12 bases. Germline V lookup: CDR1 DFQATT, CDR2 SNEGSKA (reference sequence). There are 15 residues in the CDR3. The ends lost 3 bases at V and 7 bases at J; junction bases unmatched: 7. Here the CDR3 DNA reads TGCAGTGCTAGCACCGGACTAGCGGGAAGAAATGAGCAGTTCTTC. Translating gives CSASTGLAGRNEQFF.

The chain recombines TRBV4-3 with TRBJ2-6; D uncertain. This CDR3 has 16 amino acids. Trimming pared 2 bases from V and 0 bases from J, leaving 8 bases between. Looked up from germline, CDR1 is LGHNA and CDR2 is YSLEER. CDR3 region: CASSQLLSSGANVLTF. The CDR3 nucleotides read TGCGCCAGCAGCCAACTCCTTAGCTCTGGGGCCAACGTCCTGACTTTC.

In this sample, this clonotype turned up many times. The chain links TRBV28 to TRBJ1-2, with 7 bases identical to TRBD1. The CDR3 loop spans 15 amino acids. Trimming took 6 bases from V and 5 from J; bases not matched to a gene: 12. CDR1 is MDHEN, CDR2 SYDVKM, per germline. This chain's CDR3 is CASSSTGRGGYGYTF. In DNA form, the CDR3 reads TGTGCCAGCAGCTCGACAGGGCGCGGAGGATATGGCTACACCTTC.

The chain employs TRBV5-1 and TRBJ2-7; 8 bases fit TRBD1. CDR3 size: 14 residues. Germline CDR1 and CDR2: SGHRS and YFSETQ. With V trimmed by 9 bases and J by 2 bases, 10 bases remained unmatched. The CDR3 sequence is CATMIGTGAYEQYF. The CDR3, as DNA: TGCGCCACTATGATCGGGACAGGTGCCTACGAGCAGTACTTC. The variable domain in full, completed from reference TRBV5-1 and TRBJ2-7, reads KAGVTQTPRYLIKTRGQQVTLSCSPISGHRSVSWYQQTPGQGLQFLFEYFSETQRNKGNFPGRFSGRQFSNSRSEMNVSTLELGDSALYLCATMIGTGAYEQYFGPGTRLTVT.

The V and J genes are TRBV29-1 and TRBJ1-1; maybe TRBD1 (5 bases). CDR1 and CDR2 (germline): SQVTM, ANQGSEA. This CDR3 comprises 13 residues. V lost 3 bases and J lost 2, with 10 bases in between. DNA for the CDR3: TGCAGCGTTGACCGGGACGCCAACACTGAAGCTTTCTTT. This translates into CSVDRDANTEAFF.

The rearrangement uses TRBV5-1 and TRBJ2-3; D is perhaps TRBD1 (5 bases). Germline V lookup: CDR1 SGHRS, CDR2 YFSETQ. The CDR3 has 16 amino acids. V was trimmed by 0 bases and J by 5 bases, leaving 16 bases between them. Here the CDR3 reads CASSLVTITGGDTQYF. The CDR3 DNA is TGCGCCAGCAGCTTGGTAACAATAACAGGTGGAGATACGCAGTATTTT.

This clonotype was observed at least ten times. The gene calls are TRBV5-5 and TRBJ2-3; D gene uncertain. CDR3 length equals 14 residues. Trimming pared 0 bases from V and 6 bases from J, leaving 11 bases between. The germline CDR1 and CDR2 sequences are SGHKS and YYEKEE (reference sequence). The CDR3 DNA sequence: TGTGCCAGCAGCTTGGTCAGTAAGTTCGATACGCAGTATTTT. Its protein product is CASSLVSKFDTQYF.

This clonotype was seen at least ten times. The J gene is TRBJ2-7, the V gene TRBV7-9; 7 bases map to TRBD1. V trimming: 6 bases; J trimming: 5 bases; junction bases outside the gene matches: 7. The length of the CDR3 is 13 residues. The V gene's germline CDR1 is SEHNR and CDR2 FQNEAQ (reference sequence). CDR3 nucleotides: TGTGCCAGCAGAAAGACAGGGACCAACGAGCAGTACTTC. It specifies CASRKTGTNEQYF.

This chain uses TRBV24-1 with TRBJ2-7; TRBD1 might be the D (6 bases). The germline V gene has CDR1 KGHDR and CDR2 SFDVKD. V gave up 4 bases and J gave up 2 bases, with 17 bases separating them. The length of the CDR3 is 16 residues. The CDR3 sequence is CATSDRQAQSPYEQYF. DNA for the CDR3: TGTGCCACCAGTGACCGACAGGCCCAGTCTCCCTACGAGCAGTACTTC.

In this sample, this clonotype turned up a few times. The rearrangement uses TRBV7-3 and TRBJ1-1; D is perhaps TRBD1 (5 bases). The CDR3 loop spans 15 amino acids. Between the trimmed V and J ends, which lost 1 base and 4 bases, there was a span of 13 bases. Germline lookup yields CDR1 SGHTA and CDR2 FQGTGA. The CDR3 nucleotides read TGTGCCAGCAGCTTAATCGGGGGTAGAGGCACTGAAGCTTTCTTT. It yields the protein CASSLIGGRGTEAFF.

The table lists this clonotype with many counts. The genes are TRBV29-1 and TRBJ2-5; D is undetermined. Germline V gene sequence: CDR1 SQVTM, CDR2 ANQGSEA. The ends were cut back, 2 bases at V and 0 bases at J, with 4 bases in the middle. CDR3 length: 12 amino acids. Written as DNA, the CDR3 is TGCAGCGTTGAACTATACCAAGAGACCCAGTACTTC. Its protein product is CSVELYQETQYF. Variable domain in full (rest from reference TRBV29-1 and TRBJ2-5): SAVISQKPSRDICQRGTSLTIQCQVDSQVTMMFWYRQQPGQSLTLIATANQGSEATYESGFVIDKFPISRPNLTFSTLTVSNMSPEDSSIYLCSVELYQETQYFGPGTRLLVL.

This clonotype has only a few counts. The rearrangement uses TRBV20-1 and TRBJ1-6, with D possibly being TRBD1 (5 bases). Germline CDR1 and CDR2: DFQATT and SNEGSKA (reference sequence). The V end lost 6 bases, the J end lost 10 bases, and 16 bases lay between the germline ends. The CDR3 loop spans 13 amino acids. The CDR3 bases are TGCAGTGCCCAACTGGGGGTCCAATCACCCCTCCACTTT. As protein: CSAQLGVQSPLHF.

V is TRBV4-1 and J is TRBJ2-1; D is unclear. V was clipped by 1 base and J by 0 bases, with 13 bases between them. The CDR3 sequence is 17 residues long. Germline CDR1 is MGHRA and CDR2 is YSYEKL. In nucleotides, the CDR3 is TGCGCCAGCAGCCAAGGCGTTTACAGAGGCTCCTACAATGAGCAGTTCTTC. Protein sequence: CASSQGVYRGSYNEQFF.

The rearrangement links TRBV11-3 to TRBJ1-2; D is uncertain. Germline CDR1 SGHNT, CDR2 YENEEA. The CDR3 contains 17 residues. V lost 1 base and J lost 0, with 15 bases in between. As DNA, the CDR3 is TGTGCCAGCAGCTTAGGGGAGCAGTTCCCAGCTAACTATGGCTACACCTTC. The encoded protein is CASSLGEQFPANYGYTF.

This clonotype has more than one count but fewer than ten. The chain links TRBV6-2 or TRBV6-3 to TRBJ2-1; 10 nucleotides line up with TRBD1. With V trimmed by 6 bases and J by 9 bases, 8 bases remained unmatched. The length of the CDR3 is 14 residues. Germline V gene lookup returns CDR1 MNHEY and CDR2 SVGEGT. The CDR3 loop reads CASSSRDRGLEQFF. The DNA of the CDR3 is TGTGCCAGCAGCTCCCGGGACAGGGGACTTGAGCAGTTCTTC.

The chain joins TRBV6-2 or TRBV6-3 to TRBJ1-6; D is perhaps TRBD1 (5 bases). This CDR3 has 15 residues. Between the trimmed V and J ends, which lost 5 bases and 11 bases, there was a span of 19 bases. The germline V gene encodes CDR1 MNHEY and CDR2 SVGEGT. The CDR3 region has the DNA TGTGCCAGCAGTCCACCTGATGGGGGGAATACACCCCTCCACTTT. It codes for CASSPPDGGNTPLHF.

This clonotype turned up a few times. The chain carries TRBV24-1 and TRBJ1-1, with no clear D. There are 13 residues in the CDR3. Germline assignment: CDR1 KGHDR and CDR2 SFDVKD. With 1 base removed from V and 2 bases from J, the gap between germline ends came to 4 bases. CDR3 sequence (DNA): TGTGCCACCAGTGATTTTGGAAACACTGAAGCTTTCTTT. Encoded protein: CATSDFGNTEAFF.

In this sample, this clonotype turned up many times. The chain carries TRBV28 and TRBJ2-7; 14 bases match TRBD2. Trimming took 6 bases from V and 6 from J; bases not matched to a gene: 4. The CDR3 is made up of 14 amino acids. Germline loops: CDR1 MDHEN, CDR2 SYDVKM. CDR3 coding DNA: TGTGCCAGCAGGGCTGGACTAGCGGGGGGCGAGCAGTACTTC. Its protein product is CASRAGLAGGEQYF.

In its sample, this clonotype was seen once. The chain is built from TRBV30 and TRBJ1-5; D uncertain. Looked up from germline, CDR1 is GTSNPN and CDR2 is SVGIG (reference sequence). V was trimmed by 0 bases and J by 1 base, leaving 7 bases between them. The CDR3 has 14 residues. The CDR3 bases are TGTGCCTGGAGTGTGATGAGGAGCAATCAGCCCCAGCATTTT. This codes for CAWSVMRSNQPQHF.

The J gene is TRBJ2-7, the V gene TRBV19, with 7 positions matching TRBD1. Germline V gene lookup returns CDR1 LNHDA and CDR2 SQIVND (reference sequence). The CDR3 length is 12 residues. J gave up 3 bases and V 7 bases, and 3 bases lay outside the gene matches. CDR3 DNA sequence: TGTGCCAGTACAGCAGGGGGCTACGAGCAGTACTTC. Its translation is CASTAGGYEQYF. Together with reference TRBV19 and TRBJ2-7, the CDR3 gives the full variable domain: DGGITQSPKYLFRKEGQNVTLSCEQNLNHDAMYWYRQDPGQGLRLIYYSQIVNDFQKGDIAEGYSVSREKKESFPLTVTSAQKNPTAFYLCASTAGGYEQYFGPGTRLTVT.

The rearrangement links TRBV10-3 to TRBJ2-3; 7 bases agree with TRBD2. After removal of 9 bases from V and 5 bases from J, the junction contained 11 bases not matched to a gene. The CDR3 runs to 14 residues. Germline V lookup: CDR1 ENHRY, CDR2 SYGVKD. The CDR3, as DNA: TGTGCCATAAGCGGAGCGGGGTTGGAAGATACGCAGTATTTT. It codes for CAISGAGLEDTQYF.

This clonotype was observed many times. The chain has TRBV6-2 or TRBV6-3 and TRBJ1-1; 9 nucleotides align to TRBD1. Germline CDR1 is MNHEY and CDR2 is SVGEGT. This CDR3 is built from 17 residues. V was pared by 6 bases and J by 4 bases, with 15 bases of the junction left unmatched. The CDR3 DNA is TGTGCCAGCAGCTATAGAAACCCTACGACAGGGGGCACTGAAGCTTTCTTT. Translated, it gives CASSYRNPTTGGTEAFF.

This clonotype occurred a few times. V is TRBV7-9 and J is TRBJ2-7, with D possibly matching TRBD2 (5 bases). The CDR3 runs 18 residues. Germline lookup yields CDR1 SEHNR and CDR2 FQNEAQ (reference sequence). Deletions cut 4 bases from V and 3 bases from J, with 25 bases between. CDR3 sequence: CASSSTLSTAGSRYEQYF. The CDR3, as DNA: TGTGCCAGCAGCTCTACCCTGTCTACGGCGGGCTCCCGCTACGAGCAGTACTTC.

This clonotype was found many times. The V and J genes are TRBV7-9 and TRBJ2-5; 11 bases are a match to TRBD1. V lost 2 bases, J lost 4 bases, and 6 bases stayed unmatched. Germline CDR1 and CDR2: SEHNR and FQNEAQ (reference sequence). The CDR3 has 16 amino acids. The CDR3: CASSLRGQGAVETQYF. The CDR3 DNA sequence: TGTGCCAGCAGCTTACGAGGACAGGGGGCTGTAGAGACCCAGTACTTC.

This clonotype was observed at least ten times. The V call is TRBV27, the J call TRBJ2-2, with 8 bases that match TRBD1. Unmatched junction bases numbered 4, after V lost 4 bases and J lost 0 bases. This CDR3 is built from 16 residues. Germline V gene sequence: CDR1 MNHEY, CDR2 SMNVEV (reference sequence). CDR3 protein: CASSSGTGPNTGELFF. DNA for the CDR3: TGTGCCAGCAGTTCCGGGACAGGACCGAACACCGGGGAGCTGTTTTTT.

The chain has TRBV6-2 or TRBV6-3 and TRBJ2-7; no clear D. Germline CDR1 MNHEY, CDR2 SVGEGT. V gave up 6 bases and J gave up 5 bases, with 11 bases separating them. The CDR3 length is 12 residues. The CDR3 reads CASSGRAHEQYF. DNA of the CDR3: TGTGCCAGCAGCGGAAGGGCCCACGAGCAGTACTTC.